This T cell receptor (beta chain) was recorded in a study of blood T cell repertoires in COVID-19. Looked up from germline, CDR1 is MNHEY and CDR2 is SVGAGI. V gave up 6 bases and J gave up 7 bases, with 16 bases separating them. The CDR3 has 13 residues. This table comes from immunoSEQ multiplex PCR, and its TCRdb copy is limited to in-frame clones, with some not included. The sample has approximately 99,000 clones, less than 75% seen once. The specimen sequenced was peripheral blood. The rearrangement uses TRBV6-5 and TRBJ2-7, with D possibly matching TRBD1 (6 bases). This clonotype was obtained from a woman in her thirties or forties with acute or convalescent COVID-19. For the CDR3, the DNA is TGTGCCAGCAGAACTACAGGGTTTGATGAGCAGTACTTC. Translated: CASRTTGFDEQYF.